These 9 T cell receptor beta chains came from one sample sequenced in a study of T-cell memory formation after mild COVID-19. One entry per CDR3 protein, called by TCRdb with MiXCR from the 5' RACE reads. The table shows 170,000 or so distinct CDR3 sequences, with around 21% occurring only once. Sequencing was done on a sample of PBMCs or a T cell subset sorted from them (not recorded which). All receptors come from an adult woman who had mild COVID-19 (a few samples of this study predate the infection). Cell type and time point are not known.

The chain links TRBV20-1 to TRBJ2-1, with D unclear. V lost 1 base, J lost 7 bases, and 14 bases lay in between. Germline CDR1 reads DFQATT; CDR2 reads SNEGSKA (reference sequence). The CDR3 contains 14 residues. The CDR3 here is CSARGFGRGNEQFF. The CDR3 DNA reads as TGCAGTGCTAGAGGATTCGGGCGTGGGAATGAGCAGTTCTTC.

There are a few counts of this clonotype. The chain carries TRBV4-2 and TRBJ2-1; a weak D match, TRBD2 (5 bases). Per germline, CDR1 LGHNA and CDR2 YNFKEQ. V lost 4 bases to trimming and J lost 5 bases, with 9 bases between them. CDR3 length equals 13 residues. DNA of the CDR3: TGTGCCAGCAGCCCTAGCCCGGACAATGAGCAGTTCTTC. Its translation: CASSPSPDNEQFF.

The chain combines TRBV20-1 with TRBJ1-1; D is ambiguous. There are 13 residues in the CDR3. The V gene's germline CDR1 is DFQATT and CDR2 SNEGSKA (reference sequence). V was clipped by 3 bases and J by 1 base, with 9 bases between them. CDR3 in DNA: TGCAGTGCTAGTATGGAGGGGAACACTGAAGCTTTCTTT. Protein product: CSASMEGNTEAFF.

The rearrangement links TRBV29-1 to TRBJ2-7; the match to TRBD1 covers 8 bases. Germline-derived CDR1 and CDR2 are SQVTM and ANQGSEA. V gave up 4 bases and J gave up 6 bases; unmatched junction bases: 8. This CDR3 contains 13 residues. For the CDR3, the DNA is TGCAGCGTTGCCCTCCGGGGACAGGTCGAGCAGTACTTC. It encodes CSVALRGQVEQYF.

This clonotype was picked up a small number of times. Here the CDR3 reads CASSQQGGTYTEAFF. In DNA, the CDR3 is TGCGCCAGCAGCCAGCAAGGTGGCACCTACACTGAAGCTTTCTTT. J is TRBJ1-1 and V is TRBV4-1; D gene ambiguous. The length of the CDR3 is 15 residues. Looked up from germline, CDR1 is MGHRA and CDR2 is YSYEKL. V was cut by 3 bases and J by 3 bases, with 14 bases left in between.

This clonotype has at least ten counts. The chain has TRBV5-6 and TRBJ1-5; D might be TRBD1 (6 bases). Germline lookup yields CDR1 SGHDT and CDR2 YYEEEE. This CDR3 has 14 amino acids. Trimming took 4 bases from V and 6 from J, leaving 14 bases between them. In DNA form, the CDR3 reads TGTGCCAGCAGCCGACCAGGGGTGGGTCAGCCCCAGCATTTT. Translating gives CASSRPGVGQPQHF.

The V call is TRBV9, the J call TRBJ1-5; D remains ambiguous. V gave up 5 bases and J gave up 3 bases, with 9 bases separating them. Germline assignment: CDR1 SGDLS and CDR2 YYNGEE. The CDR3 sequence is 13 residues long. This CDR3 is CASSRGSNQPQHF. The CDR3 bases are TGTGCCAGCAGTCGTGGTTCCAATCAGCCCCAGCATTTT.

In DNA, the CDR3 is TGTGCCACCAGCGGGGAGAGGTACAATGAGCAGTTCTTC. This codes for CATSGERYNEQFF. The V gene is TRBV15, the J gene TRBJ2-1; TRBD2 is a possible D gene (5 bases). CDR1 LNHNV and CDR2 YYDKDF come from the germline V gene (reference sequence). The V end was cut by 5 bases, the J end by 4 bases, with 9 bases between. The CDR3 extends over 13 amino acids.

The V call is TRBV20-1, the J call TRBJ2-7; TRBD2 is a possible D gene (6 bases). Germline V lookup: CDR1 DFQATT, CDR2 SNEGSKA (reference sequence). The V gene lost 3 bases and the J gene lost 5 bases, with 14 bases spanning the gap. This CDR3 contains 13 residues. CDR3: CSASPSWGDEQYF. The CDR3 DNA sequence: TGCAGTGCTAGTCCCTCTTGGGGGGACGAGCAGTACTTC.